Sequencing of this T cell receptor (beta chain) was carried out in a study of blood T cell repertoires in COVID-19. Study as a whole: Acute-phase and convalescent COVID-19 samples originated in the United States, Italy and Spain. PBMCs, B-cell-depleted T cells, or T cells were the source of the cDNA or gDNA that made up the material.

In the authors' methods: Counts of nucleated cells, estimated from reference gene primer amplification, were obtained. Sequencing was performed with immunoSEQ multiplex PCR; in TCRdb, only in-frame clones are kept and a portion is missing. V and J calls plus clone size are reproduced from that table; the DNA served to infer D and trimming. In the table there are about 150,000 clones, around nine tenths of which are singletons. The V and J ends lost 0 bases and 2 bases respectively, with 8 bases between them. Germline-derived CDR1 and CDR2 are MGHRA and YSYEKL. The CDR3 runs to 14 residues. Material for sequencing was peripheral blood. The chain couples TRBV4-1 to TRBJ2-7, with D perhaps TRBD1 (6 bases). The TCR sequence derives from a human donor in a cohort sampled during active COVID-19. CDR3 nucleotide sequence: TGCGCCAGCAGCCAAGATACAGGGCCCTACGAGCAGTACTTC. Amino acid sequence: CASSQDTGPYEQYF.